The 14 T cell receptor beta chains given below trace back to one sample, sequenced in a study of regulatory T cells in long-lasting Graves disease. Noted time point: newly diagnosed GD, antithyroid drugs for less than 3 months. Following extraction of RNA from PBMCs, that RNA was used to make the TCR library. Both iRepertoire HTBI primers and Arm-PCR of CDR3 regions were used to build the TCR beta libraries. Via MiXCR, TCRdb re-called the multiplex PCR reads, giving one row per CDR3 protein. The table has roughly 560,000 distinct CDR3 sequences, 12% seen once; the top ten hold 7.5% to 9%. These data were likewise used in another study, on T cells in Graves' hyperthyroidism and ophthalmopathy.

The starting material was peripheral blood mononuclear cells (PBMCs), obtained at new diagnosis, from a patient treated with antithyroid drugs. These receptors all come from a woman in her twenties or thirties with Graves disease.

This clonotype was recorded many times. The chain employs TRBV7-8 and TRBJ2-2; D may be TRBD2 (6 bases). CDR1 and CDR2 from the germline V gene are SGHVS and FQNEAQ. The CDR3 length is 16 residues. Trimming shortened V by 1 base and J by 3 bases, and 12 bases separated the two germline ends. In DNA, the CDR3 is TGTGCCAGCAGCTTAGTGGGGGGAGTCTACACCGGGGAGCTGTTTTTT. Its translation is CASSLVGGVYTGELFF.

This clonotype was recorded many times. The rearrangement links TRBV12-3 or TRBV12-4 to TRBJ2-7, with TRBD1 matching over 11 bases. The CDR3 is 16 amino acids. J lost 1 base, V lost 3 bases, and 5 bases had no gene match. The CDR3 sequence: CASSFRTGGASYEQYF. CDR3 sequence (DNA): TGTGCCAGCAGTTTCCGGACAGGGGGCGCTTCCTACGAGCAGTACTTC.

This CDR3 is CSARTDSANTGELFF. CDR3 DNA sequence: TGCAGTGCTAGAACGGACAGCGCGAACACCGGGGAGCTGTTTTTT. The chain employs TRBV20-1 and TRBJ2-2, with D perhaps matching TRBD1 (6 bases). The CDR3 is made up of 15 amino acids. V was clipped by 2 bases and J by 0 bases, with 10 bases between them. Germline assignment: CDR1 DFQATT and CDR2 SNEGSKA (reference sequence).

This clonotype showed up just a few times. CDR3 loop: CASSISGEKGYTF. The CDR3 nucleotides are TGTGCCAGTAGTATTTCGGGGGAGAAGGGCTACACCTTC. This sequence joins TRBV19 and TRBJ1-2; maybe TRBD1 (5 bases). Trimming cost V 3 bases and J 8 bases, with 13 bases left between them. In germline, CDR1 is LNHDA, CDR2 SQIVND (reference sequence). There are 13 residues in the CDR3. Looking up the rest from reference TRBV19 and TRBJ1-2 gives the full variable domain: DGGITQSPKYLFRKEGQNVTLSCEQNLNHDAMYWYRQDPGQGLRLIYYSQIVNDFQKGDIAEGYSVSREKKESFPLTVTSAQKNPTAFYLCASSISGEKGYTFGSGTRLTVV.

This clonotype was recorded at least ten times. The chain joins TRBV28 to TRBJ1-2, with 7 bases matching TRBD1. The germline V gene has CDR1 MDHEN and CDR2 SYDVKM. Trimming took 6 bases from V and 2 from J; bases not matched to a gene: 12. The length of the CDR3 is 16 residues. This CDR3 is CASSKIEGGRNYGYTF. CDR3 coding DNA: TGTGCCAGCAGCAAAATCGAAGGGGGCCGCAACTATGGCTACACCTTC.

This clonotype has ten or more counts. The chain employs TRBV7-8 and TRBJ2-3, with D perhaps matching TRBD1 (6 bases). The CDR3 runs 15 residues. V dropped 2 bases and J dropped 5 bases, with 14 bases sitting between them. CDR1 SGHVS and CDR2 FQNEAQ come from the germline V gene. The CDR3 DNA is TGTGCCAGCAGCTTACCCGGCCCAGGGGAAGATACGCAGTATTTT. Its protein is CASSLPGPGEDTQYF.

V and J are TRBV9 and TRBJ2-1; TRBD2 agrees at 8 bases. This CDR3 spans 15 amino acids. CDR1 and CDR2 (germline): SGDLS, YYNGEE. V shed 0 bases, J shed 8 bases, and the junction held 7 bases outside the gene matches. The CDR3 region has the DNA TGTGCCAGCAGCGTAGCGAGCGGGAGTGAGCATGAGCAGTTCTTC. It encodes CASSVASGSEHEQFF.

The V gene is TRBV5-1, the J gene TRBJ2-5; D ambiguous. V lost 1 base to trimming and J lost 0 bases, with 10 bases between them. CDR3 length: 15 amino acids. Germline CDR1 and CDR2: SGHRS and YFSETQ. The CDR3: CASSLTGSNQETQYF. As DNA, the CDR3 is TGCGCCAGCAGCTTGACGGGCAGTAACCAAGAGACCCAGTACTTC.

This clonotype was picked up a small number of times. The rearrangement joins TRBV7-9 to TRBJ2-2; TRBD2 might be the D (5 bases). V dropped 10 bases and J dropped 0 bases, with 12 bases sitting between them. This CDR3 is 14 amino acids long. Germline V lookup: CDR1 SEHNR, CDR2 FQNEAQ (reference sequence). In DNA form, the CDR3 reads TGTGCCACCACTAGTCCCCCGAACACCGGGGAGCTGTTTTTT. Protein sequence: CATTSPPNTGELFF.

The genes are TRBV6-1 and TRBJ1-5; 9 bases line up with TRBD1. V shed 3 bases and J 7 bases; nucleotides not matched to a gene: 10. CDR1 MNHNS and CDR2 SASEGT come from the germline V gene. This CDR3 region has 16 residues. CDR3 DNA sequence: TGTGCCAGCAGTGAGAGTTTCGGGACAGGGAGGCAGCCCCAGCATTTT. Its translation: CASSESFGTGRQPQHF.

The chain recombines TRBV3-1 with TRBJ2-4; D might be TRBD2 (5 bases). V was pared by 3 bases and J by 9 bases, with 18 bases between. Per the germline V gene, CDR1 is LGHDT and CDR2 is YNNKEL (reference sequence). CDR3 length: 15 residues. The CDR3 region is CASSHNTEGPRIQYF. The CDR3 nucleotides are TGTGCCAGCAGCCACAATACAGAGGGCCCGCGCATTCAGTACTTC.

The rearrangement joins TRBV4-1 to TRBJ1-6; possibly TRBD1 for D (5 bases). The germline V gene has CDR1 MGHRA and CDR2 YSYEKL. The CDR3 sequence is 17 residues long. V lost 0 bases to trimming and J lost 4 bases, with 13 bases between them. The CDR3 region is CASSQDLLRGYNSPLHF. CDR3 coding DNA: TGCGCCAGCAGCCAAGATCTTTTACGGGGGTATAATTCACCCCTCCACTTT.

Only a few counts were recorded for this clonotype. The CDR3, as DNA: TGTGCCACCAGTGATTCGGGGGATCATCATTTT. This translates into CATSDSGDHHF. The J gene is TRBJ1-5, the V gene TRBV24-1, with D tentatively TRBD1 (5 bases). Trimming left V 2 bases short and J 16 bases short, with 11 bases between. The CDR3 sequence is 11 residues long. Germline V gives CDR1 KGHDR, CDR2 SFDVKD.

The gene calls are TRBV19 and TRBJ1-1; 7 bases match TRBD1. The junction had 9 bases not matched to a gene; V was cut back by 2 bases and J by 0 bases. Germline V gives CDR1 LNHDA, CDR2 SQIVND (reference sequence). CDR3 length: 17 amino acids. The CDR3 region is CASSISFQQGMNTEAFF. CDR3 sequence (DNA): TGTGCCAGTAGTATATCGTTTCAACAGGGGATGAACACTGAAGCTTTCTTT.